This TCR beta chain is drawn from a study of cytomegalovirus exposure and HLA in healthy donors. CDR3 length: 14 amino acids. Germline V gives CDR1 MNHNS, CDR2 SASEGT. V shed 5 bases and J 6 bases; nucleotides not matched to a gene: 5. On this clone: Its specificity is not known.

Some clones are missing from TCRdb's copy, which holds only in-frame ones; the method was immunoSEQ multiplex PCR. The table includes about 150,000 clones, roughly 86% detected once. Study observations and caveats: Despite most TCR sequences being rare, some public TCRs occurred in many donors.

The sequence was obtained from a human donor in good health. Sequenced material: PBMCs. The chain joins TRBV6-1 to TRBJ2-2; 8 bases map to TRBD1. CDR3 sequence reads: CASSSGTGAGELFF. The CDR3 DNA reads TGTGCCAGCAGTTCCGGGACAGGCGCCGGGGAGCTGTTTTTT.